One sample yielded the 12 T cell receptor beta chains listed below, sequenced in a study of T cell responses to AZD1222 COVID-19 vaccine. The data were produced by immunoSEQ multiplex PCR, yet TCRdb's version contains in-frame clones alone and is incomplete. The data hold approximately 200,000 clones, with roughly 88% observed a single time. Sequences were derived from peripheral blood, sampled on day 0 of AZD1222 vaccination. These TCRs come from an adult in good health.

In this sample, this clone turned up a few times. The CDR3, as DNA: TGTGCCAGCAGTAGTCGGCTTGGGGGTGAGCAGTTCTTC. Translating gives CASSSRLGGEQFF. This chain uses TRBV6-2 or TRBV6-3 with TRBJ2-1, with D perhaps assigned TRBD1 or TRBD2 (5 bases each). Trimming took off 5 bases at V and 9 bases at J, with 14 bases between the two ends. CDR3 length equals 13 residues. Germline assignment: CDR1 MNHEY and CDR2 SVGEGT.

The chain joins TRBV9 to TRBJ1-4; D is ambiguous. CDR1 is SGDLS, CDR2 YYNGEE, per germline. V dropped 0 bases and J dropped 5 bases, with 5 bases sitting between them. This CDR3 has 13 amino acids. The CDR3 region is CASSVGANEKLFF. DNA for the CDR3: TGTGCCAGCAGCGTAGGCGCAAATGAAAAACTGTTTTTT.

The rearrangement links TRBV5-1 to TRBJ1-2; 10 positions agree with TRBD1. Germline V gives CDR1 SGHRS, CDR2 YFSETQ. The junction had 15 bases not matched to a gene; V was cut back by 4 bases and J by 6 bases. The CDR3 spans 17 residues. CDR3 coding DNA: TGCGCCAGCAGCCCGCGGACAGGGGGGGCTTCGGTGGATGGCTACACCTTC. As protein: CASSPRTGGASVDGYTF.

V and J are TRBV19 and TRBJ1-6; D gene uncertain. The CDR3 length is 14 residues. V was cut by 10 bases and J by 7 bases, with 17 bases left in between. Germline-derived CDR1 and CDR2 are LNHDA and SQIVND (reference sequence). This CDR3 is CATQPVVGNSPLHF. DNA of the CDR3: TGTGCCACCCAACCGGTGGTCGGGAATTCACCCCTCCACTTT.

The chain carries TRBV7-8 and TRBJ2-3; 9 nucleotides line up with TRBD2. CDR3 size: 16 residues. V shed 2 bases, J shed 2 bases, and the junction held 5 bases outside the gene matches. Germline CDR1 SGHVS, CDR2 FQNEAQ. CDR3 loop: CASSLSRGGVTDTQYF. DNA for the CDR3: TGTGCCAGCAGCTTATCGCGGGGGGGAGTCACAGATACGCAGTATTTT.

This clone appeared a few times. This sequence joins TRBV4-2 and TRBJ2-1, with a tentative D call TRBD2 (6 bases). The CDR3 extends over 13 amino acids. The ends were cut back, 2 bases at V and 9 bases at J, with 11 bases in the middle. From germline, CDR1 is LGHNA and CDR2 YNFKEQ. The CDR3 reads CASSQSVAVEQFF. As DNA, the CDR3 is TGTGCCAGCAGCCAATCGGTAGCGGTTGAGCAGTTCTTC.

This clone occurred once. The CDR3 is CASTPGGGKGYEQYF. The DNA of the CDR3 is TGTGCCTCGACCCCAGGGGGCGGAAAAGGCTACGAGCAGTACTTC. This chain uses TRBV9 with TRBJ2-7; TRBD1 matches at 8 bases. After removal of 10 bases from V and 3 bases from J, the junction contained 15 bases not matched to a gene. The CDR3 consists of 15 residues. CDR1 and CDR2 from the germline V gene are SGDLS and YYNGEE. Drawing the rest from reference TRBV9 and TRBJ2-7, the complete variable domain is DSGVTQTPKHLITATGQRVTLRCSPRSGDLSVYWYQQSLDQGLQFLIQYYNGEERAKGNILERFSAQQFPDLHSELNLSSLELGDSALYFCASTPGGGKGYEQYFGPGTRLTVT.

V and J are TRBV19 and TRBJ2-7; a weak D match, TRBD2 (6 bases). The CDR3 sequence is 14 residues long. Germline V gene sequence: CDR1 LNHDA, CDR2 SQIVND (reference sequence). V dropped 3 bases and J dropped 1 base, with 10 bases sitting between them. The CDR3 spells CASSMVGGSYEQYF. The CDR3 region has the DNA TGTGCCAGTAGTATGGTCGGGGGATCCTACGAGCAGTACTTC.

The chain combines TRBV9 with TRBJ1-2; D remains unclear. V was trimmed by 4 bases and J by 3 bases, leaving 4 bases between them. CDR3 length equals 11 residues. In germline, CDR1 is SGDLS, CDR2 YYNGEE. The CDR3 protein is CASSRDYGYTF. The CDR3 nucleotides read TGTGCCAGCAGCCGAGACTATGGCTACACCTTC.

The rearrangement links TRBV24-1 to TRBJ2-1; 12 positions agree with TRBD1. Germline-derived CDR1 and CDR2 are KGHDR and SFDVKD. The CDR3 runs to 17 residues. The V segment lost 9 bases and the J segment 2 bases; nucleotides outside the gene matches: 10. The CDR3 loop is CATAGGQGAIPYNEQFF. In DNA, the CDR3 is TGTGCCACCGCGGGGGGACAGGGGGCTATCCCCTACAATGAGCAGTTCTTC.

The V call is TRBV19, the J call TRBJ1-5, with 7 nucleotides matching TRBD1. Germline V gives CDR1 LNHDA, CDR2 SQIVND (reference sequence). The CDR3 consists of 17 residues. V was pared by 7 bases and J by 1 base, with 13 bases of the junction left unmatched. Here the CDR3 reads CASTPDRDSKSNQPQHF. The CDR3 region has the DNA TGTGCCAGTACCCCCGATCGGGACAGTAAAAGCAATCAGCCCCAGCATTTT.

This clone was detected once. The rearrangement uses TRBV28 and TRBJ1-2; no reliable D call. The CDR3 is made up of 11 amino acids. With 6 bases removed from V and 5 bases from J, the gap between germline ends came to 7 bases. Germline assignment: CDR1 MDHEN and CDR2 SYDVKM. The CDR3 DNA follows: TGTGCCAGCAGCAGCGTATATGGCTACACCTTC. The encoded protein is CASSSVYGYTF.